This T cell receptor beta chain stems from a study of OX40 agonist ivuxolimab in advanced cancers. As for the study in general: Prior anti-PD-1, anti-PD-L1 or anti-CTLA-4 therapy did not bar entry, and approximately 40% had some. Partial responses were achieved by three patients: one hepatocellular carcinoma, two cutaneous melanoma.

Assay: immunoSEQ multiplex PCR; the TCRdb copy retains only in-frame clones and omits some. The sample holds 69,000 or so clones, around 85% seen once. Autoimmune disease history or systemic immunosuppression barred patients. The V gene lost 4 bases and the J gene lost 6 bases, with 9 bases spanning the gap. CDR1 is MNHNY and CDR2 is SVGAGI in the germline V gene (reference sequence). The CDR3 is 13 amino acids. The rearrangement uses TRBV6-6 and TRBJ2-2, with D possibly matching TRBD2 (7 bases). The receptor was isolated from an adult with an advanced solid tumor such as melanoma, head and neck, liver or kidney cancer. The starting material was CD4+ or CD8+ T cells sorted from blood, obtained in a trial of the OX40 agonist ivuxolimab. The CDR3 here is CASSLGGAGELFF. For the CDR3, the DNA is TGTGCCAGCAGTTTAGGGGGGGCCGGGGAGCTGTTTTTT.